What follows are 28 T cell receptor beta chains derived from one specimen sequenced in a study of technical replicates of blood from a few donors. Sequencing used immunoSEQ multiplex PCR; TCRdb keeps in-frame clones, though not all of them. The sample yields about 83,000 clones, about 96% seen once. Sequenced: T cells isolated from PBMCs. The receptors come from a human donor in good health.

The gene calls are TRBV19 and TRBJ2-7, with 7 bases identical to TRBD1. The CDR3 is 15 amino acids. J was trimmed by 4 bases and V by 3 bases; bases with no gene match: 9. In germline, CDR1 is LNHDA, CDR2 SQIVND (reference sequence). The CDR3 loop is CASSIPRQGTYEQYF. The CDR3 nucleotides are TGTGCCAGTAGTATCCCTCGACAGGGAACTTACGAGCAGTACTTC. Complete variable domain (other parts from reference TRBV19 and TRBJ2-7): DGGITQSPKYLFRKEGQNVTLSCEQNLNHDAMYWYRQDPGQGLRLIYYSQIVNDFQKGDIAEGYSVSREKKESFPLTVTSAQKNPTAFYLCASSIPRQGTYEQYFGPGTRLTVT.

This chain's CDR3 is CAGISQGFPDGYTF. The CDR3 DNA reads as TGTGCCGGAATATCTCAGGGGTTCCCGGACGGCTACACCTTC. The chain joins TRBV7-9 to TRBJ1-2; D may be TRBD1 (6 bases). This CDR3 comprises 14 residues. V gave up 11 bases and J gave up 8 bases, with 24 bases separating them. Germline assignment: CDR1 SEHNR and CDR2 FQNEAQ (reference sequence). Full variable domain (outside the CDR3, taken from reference TRBV7-9 and TRBJ1-2): DTGVSQNPRHKITKRGQNVTFRCDPISEHNRLYWYRQTLGQGPEFLTYFQNEAQLEKSRLLSDRFSAERPKGSFSTLEIQRTEQGDSAMYLCAGISQGFPDGYTFGSGTRLTVV.

The chain employs TRBV27 and TRBJ1-5; the match to TRBD1 covers 9 bases. In germline, CDR1 is MNHEY, CDR2 SMNVEV (reference sequence). The CDR3 loop spans 17 amino acids. V was clipped by 3 bases and J by 7 bases; unmatched bases: 13. The CDR3 coding sequence is TGTGCCAGCAGTTTTTTTGGGACAGGGAAGTTGGGACAGCCCCAGCATTTT. Protein product: CASSFFGTGKLGQPQHF.

This chain connects TRBV29-1 to TRBJ2-1; D is possibly TRBD2 (6 bases). Trimming took off 2 bases at V and 14 bases at J, with 13 bases between the two ends. Germline loops: CDR1 SQVTM, CDR2 ANQGSEA. The CDR3 runs to 11 residues. This CDR3 reads CSVESGREEFF. The CDR3 coding sequence is TGCAGCGTTGAATCGGGCAGGGAGGAGTTCTTC.

This chain links TRBV2 with TRBJ2-1; 10 positions agree with TRBD1. This CDR3 spans 16 amino acids. V was pared by 4 bases and J by 4 bases, with 7 bases of the junction left unmatched. Germline lookup yields CDR1 SNHLY and CDR2 FYNNEI. In nucleotides, the CDR3 is TGTGCCAGCAGTGGGGGAGTGGACAGGGGGTACAATGAGCAGTTCTTC. Residues: CASSGGVDRGYNEQFF.

The chain joins TRBV11-2 to TRBJ2-3; D may be TRBD1 (6 bases). The CDR3 totals 17 residues. The germline V gene encodes CDR1 SGHAT and CDR2 FQNNGV. The V and J ends lost 6 bases and 1 base respectively, with 20 bases between them. DNA for the CDR3: TGTGCCAGCAGGGACAGACGCAGGGGCCCAGGCACAGATACGCAGTATTTT. Translating gives CASRDRRRGPGTDTQYF.

V usage is TRBV29-1 and J usage is TRBJ2-5, with D possibly TRBD1 on 5 matching bases. The V end lost 3 bases, the J end lost 4 bases, and 15 bases lay between the germline ends. The CDR3 totals 14 residues. Germline loops: CDR1 SQVTM, CDR2 ANQGSEA. The CDR3 sequence: CSVEPDNRPETQYF. CDR3 DNA: TGCAGCGTTGAGCCGGACAACCGTCCAGAGACCCAGTACTTC.

This chain links TRBV4-2 with TRBJ2-3; TRBD2 aligns across 10 bases. J lost 0 bases, V lost 5 bases, and 11 bases had no gene match. Looked up from germline, CDR1 is LGHNA and CDR2 is YNFKEQ. The CDR3 has 18 amino acids. The CDR3 region is CASSFHSGRNPSTDTQYF. The CDR3 DNA reads TGTGCCAGCAGCTTCCATAGCGGGAGGAACCCTAGCACAGATACGCAGTATTTT.

This clone was seen only once. The rearrangement uses TRBV6-4 and TRBJ1-2, with D unclear. This CDR3 is built from 15 residues. The germline V gene encodes CDR1 MRHNA and CDR2 SNTAGT. The V end was cut by 2 bases, the J end by 12 bases, with 22 bases between. This chain's CDR3 is CASSDDRGMKFPHTF. The DNA of the CDR3 is TGTGCCAGCAGTGACGATCGGGGAATGAAGTTCCCTCACACCTTC.

This chain joins TRBV11-3 and TRBJ2-3, with 10 positions matching TRBD1. CDR1 is SGHNT and CDR2 is YENEEA in the germline V gene. The CDR3 totals 15 residues. The J segment lost 6 bases and the V segment lost 4 bases, leaving 7 bases of the junction unmatched. The CDR3 here is CASSSTGGAGDTQYF. Here the CDR3 DNA reads TGTGCCAGCAGCTCGACAGGGGGCGCGGGTGATACGCAGTATTTT.

V and J are TRBV6-5 and TRBJ1-1; no clear D gene. Germline lookup yields CDR1 MNHEY and CDR2 SVGAGI. The V end was cut by 10 bases, the J end by 3 bases, with 15 bases between. This CDR3 spans 13 amino acids. The CDR3 loop reads CATASPRDTEAFF. The CDR3 DNA sequence: TGTGCCACCGCTAGCCCTAGGGACACTGAAGCTTTCTTT.

The chain employs TRBV27 and TRBJ2-6; 13 nucleotides align to TRBD2. This CDR3 comprises 19 residues. J gave up 2 bases and V 6 bases, and 10 bases lay outside the gene matches. Germline V gene data show CDR1 as MNHEY and CDR2 as SMNVEV (reference sequence). The CDR3 protein is CASRNTRLAGGAGANVLTF. As DNA, the CDR3 is TGTGCCAGCAGAAACACCCGACTAGCGGGAGGTGCTGGGGCCAACGTCCTGACTTTC.

This rearrangement joins TRBV19 to TRBJ1-1; 7 bases align to TRBD1. CDR3 length equals 12 residues. Germline V gene lookup returns CDR1 LNHDA and CDR2 SQIVND (reference sequence). V was pared by 6 bases and J by 5 bases, with 3 bases of the junction left unmatched. The CDR3 nucleotides read TGTGCCAGTAGAAGGGGGCTAACTGAAGCTTTCTTT. Protein sequence: CASRRGLTEAFF. Full variable domain (rest looked up from reference TRBV19 and TRBJ1-1): DGGITQSPKYLFRKEGQNVTLSCEQNLNHDAMYWYRQDPGQGLRLIYYSQIVNDFQKGDIAEGYSVSREKKESFPLTVTSAQKNPTAFYLCASRRGLTEAFFGQGTRLTVV.

This clone was detected once. The V gene is TRBV9, the J gene TRBJ2-1, with 8 bases identical to TRBD1. Germline lookup yields CDR1 SGDLS and CDR2 YYNGEE. Unmatched junction bases numbered 12, after V lost 6 bases and J lost 7 bases. CDR3 length equals 15 residues. The CDR3 loop reads CASTETGTGPNEQFF. The CDR3 DNA reads as TGTGCCAGCACGGAGACTGGGACAGGCCCAAATGAGCAGTTCTTC.

The chain links TRBV30 to TRBJ2-5; D might be TRBD2 (5 bases). V lost 4 bases, J lost 4 bases, and 13 bases lay in between. This CDR3 is built from 13 residues. The germline CDR1 and CDR2 sequences are GTSNPN and SVGIG (reference sequence). CDR3 DNA sequence: TGTGCCTGGACCACACTAGGAACAGAGACCCAGTACTTC. Protein: CAWTTLGTETQYF.

This chain connects TRBV30 to TRBJ1-3, with D unclear. This CDR3 is 11 amino acids long. Per the germline V gene, CDR1 is GTSNPN and CDR2 is SVGIG (reference sequence). The germline V and J ends were trimmed by 4 bases and 3 bases, with 4 bases remaining between them. Here the CDR3 reads CAWTGGNTIYF. CDR3 bases: TGTGCCTGGACCGGTGGAAACACCATATATTTT.

This clone was seen once. V gene TRBV9 combines with J gene TRBJ2-3; maybe TRBD1 (5 bases). This CDR3 has 13 amino acids. Germline V lookup: CDR1 SGDLS, CDR2 YYNGEE. Trimming pared 3 bases from V and 6 bases from J, leaving 11 bases between. CDR3: CASSGHPGDTQYF. CDR3 nucleotides: TGTGCCAGCAGCGGTCACCCAGGGGATACGCAGTATTTT.

This clone has just one count. V usage is TRBV5-4 and J usage is TRBJ2-7; 8 bases agree with TRBD1. V lost 3 bases, J lost 4 bases, and 9 bases stayed unmatched. This CDR3 comprises 15 residues. Germline V gene lookup returns CDR1 SGHNT and CDR2 YYREEE (reference sequence). CDR3: CASSSGTGGPYEQYF. The CDR3 DNA follows: TGTGCCAGCAGCTCAGGGACAGGTGGACCTTACGAGCAGTACTTC.

V gene TRBV7-8 combines with J gene TRBJ2-5; 9 bases map to TRBD2. The CDR3 spans 15 residues. The V segment lost 3 bases and the J segment 4 bases; nucleotides outside the gene matches: 6. The germline gives CDR1 SGHVS, CDR2 FQNEAQ. The CDR3 bases are TGTGCCAGCAGCTTTTTAGCGGGAGCGGCAGAGACCCAGTACTTC. It translates to CASSFLAGAAETQYF.

V is TRBV4-3 and J is TRBJ2-3, with 11 positions matching TRBD2. The CDR3 loop spans 16 amino acids. Germline V gene data show CDR1 as LGHNA and CDR2 as YSLEER. Trimming took 4 bases from V and 4 from J; bases not matched to a gene: 7. CDR3: CASSPAVAGGSDTQYF. The CDR3 nucleotides are TGCGCCAGCAGCCCGGCCGTAGCGGGAGGGTCAGATACGCAGTATTTT.

The chain is built from TRBV30 and TRBJ2-7, with TRBD1 as a possible D gene (5 bases). The CDR3 is 14 residues long. V was shortened by 2 bases and J by 5 bases, with 16 bases between the two germline ends. Germline V gene sequence: CDR1 GTSNPN, CDR2 SVGIG (reference sequence). This CDR3 is CAWSILQGPHEQYF. CDR3 nucleotide sequence: TGTGCCTGGAGTATTTTGCAGGGCCCACACGAGCAGTACTTC.

The rearrangement links TRBV5-6 to TRBJ2-1, with a possible D match to TRBD2 (6 bases). This CDR3 is 14 amino acids long. The V end was cut by 2 bases, the J end by 8 bases, with 14 bases between. CDR1 is SGHDT, CDR2 YYEEEE, per germline. The CDR3 reads CASSLRGSRDEQFF. CDR3 in DNA: TGTGCCAGCAGCTTACGGGGGAGCAGGGATGAGCAGTTCTTC.

The rearrangement uses TRBV4-3 and TRBJ2-3, with TRBD2 matching 7 bases. The junction had 9 bases not matched to a gene; V was cut back by 0 bases and J by 0 bases. Germline loops: CDR1 LGHNA, CDR2 YSLEER. This CDR3 has 18 amino acids. CDR3 DNA sequence: TGCGCCAGCAGCCAAGATATATTAGTTAGCGGGAGCACAGATACGCAGTATTTT. This sequence encodes CASSQDILVSGSTDTQYF.

The chain is built from TRBV7-9 and TRBJ2-7, with TRBD2 matching 11 bases. This CDR3 region has 14 residues. V was pared by 6 bases and J by 7 bases, with 8 bases of the junction left unmatched. Per germline, CDR1 SEHNR and CDR2 FQNEAQ (reference sequence). CDR3 protein: CASSTSGRGLEQYF. CDR3 coding DNA: TGTGCCAGCAGTACTAGCGGGAGAGGCTTGGAGCAGTACTTC.

The chain couples TRBV5-4 to TRBJ2-7; D is unclear. Germline V gene sequence: CDR1 SGHNT, CDR2 YYREEE (reference sequence). Trimming left V 1 base short and J 0 bases short, with 14 bases between. The CDR3 totals 16 residues. CDR3 in DNA: TGTGCCAGCAGCTTGCTAGACGTTTCAGCCTCCTACGAGCAGTACTTC. Translated: CASSLLDVSASYEQYF.

The V call is TRBV4-1, the J call TRBJ1-2, with D possibly being TRBD1 (6 bases). With 1 base removed from V and 8 bases from J, the gap between germline ends came to 14 bases. CDR1 and CDR2 from the germline V gene are MGHRA and YSYEKL. This CDR3 is 14 amino acids long. The CDR3 protein is CASSQVTGIQGYTF. The CDR3 nucleotides read TGCGCCAGCAGCCAAGTTACAGGGATTCAAGGCTACACCTTC.

The gene calls are TRBV27 and TRBJ2-5; D is undetermined. CDR3 length equals 11 residues. V lost 7 bases and J 5 bases, leaving 8 bases between the germline ends. Germline-derived CDR1 and CDR2 are MNHEY and SMNVEV (reference sequence). The CDR3 DNA sequence: TGTGCCAGCATGACACGGGAGACCCAGTACTTC. Amino acid sequence: CASMTRETQYF.

The CDR3 region is CASSLTPTGKETQYF. The CDR3 region has the DNA TGTGCCAGCAGCTTAACGCCAACCGGGAAAGAGACCCAGTACTTC. The chain links TRBV7-3 to TRBJ2-5; the D gene is possibly TRBD2 (5 bases). The CDR3 spans 15 residues. Between the trimmed V and J ends, which lost 0 bases and 3 bases, there was a span of 11 bases. Germline CDR1 SGHTA, CDR2 FQGTGA.